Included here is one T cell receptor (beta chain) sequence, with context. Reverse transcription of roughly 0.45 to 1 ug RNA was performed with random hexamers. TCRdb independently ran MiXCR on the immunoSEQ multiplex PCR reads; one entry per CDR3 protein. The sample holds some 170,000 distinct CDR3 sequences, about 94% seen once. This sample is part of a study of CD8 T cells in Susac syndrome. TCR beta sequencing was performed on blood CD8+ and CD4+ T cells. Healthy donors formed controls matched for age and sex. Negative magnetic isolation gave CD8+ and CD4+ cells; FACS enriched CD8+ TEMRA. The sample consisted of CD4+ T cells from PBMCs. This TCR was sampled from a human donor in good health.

CDR3 DNA sequence: TGTGCCAGCAGCGCACCGGGACAGGGCAACACCGGGGAGCTGTTTTTT. Encoded protein: CASSAPGQGNTGELFF. V usage is TRBV9 and J usage is TRBJ2-2; TRBD1 aligns across 9 bases. V lost 3 bases, J lost 2 bases, and 5 bases stayed unmatched. Germline assignment: CDR1 SGDLS and CDR2 YYNGEE. The CDR3 is made up of 16 amino acids.